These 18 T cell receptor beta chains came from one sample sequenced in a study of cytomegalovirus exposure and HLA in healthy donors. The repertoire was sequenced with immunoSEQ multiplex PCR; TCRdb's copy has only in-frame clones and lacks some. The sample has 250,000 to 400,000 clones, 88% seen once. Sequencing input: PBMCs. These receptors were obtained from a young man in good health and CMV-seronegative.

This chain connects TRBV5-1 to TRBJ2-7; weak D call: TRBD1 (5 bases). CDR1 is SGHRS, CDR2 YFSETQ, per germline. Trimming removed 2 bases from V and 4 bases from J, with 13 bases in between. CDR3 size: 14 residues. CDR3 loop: CASSFFQGSYEQYF. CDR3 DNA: TGCGCCAGCAGCTTTTTTCAGGGTTCGTACGAGCAGTACTTC.

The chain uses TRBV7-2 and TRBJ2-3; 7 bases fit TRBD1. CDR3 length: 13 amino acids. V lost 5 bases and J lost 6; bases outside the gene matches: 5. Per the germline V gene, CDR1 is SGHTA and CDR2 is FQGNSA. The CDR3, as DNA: TGTGCCAGCAGCAGACAGGGCCGGGATACGCAGTATTTT. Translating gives CASSRQGRDTQYF.

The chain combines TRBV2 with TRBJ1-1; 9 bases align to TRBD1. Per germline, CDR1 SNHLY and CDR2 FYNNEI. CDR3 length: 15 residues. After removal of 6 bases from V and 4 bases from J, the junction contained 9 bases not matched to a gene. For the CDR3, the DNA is TGTGCCAGCAGCGTTCGATTGGACAGGGGCACTGAAGCTTTCTTT. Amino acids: CASSVRLDRGTEAFF.

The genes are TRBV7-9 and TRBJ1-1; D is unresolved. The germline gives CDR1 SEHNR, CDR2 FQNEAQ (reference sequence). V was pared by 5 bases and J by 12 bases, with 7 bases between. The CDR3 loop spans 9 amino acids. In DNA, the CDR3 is TGTGCCAGCAGCCCCGTTACTTTCTTT. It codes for CASSPVTFF.

CDR3 residues: CASSQVGTGVYQPQHF. Here the CDR3 DNA reads TGTGCCAGCAGCCAAGTTGGGACAGGGGTCTATCAGCCCCAGCATTTT. The J gene is TRBJ1-5, the V gene TRBV4-2, with 10 bases that match TRBD1. CDR1 is LGHNA and CDR2 is YNFKEQ in the germline V gene. The length of the CDR3 is 16 residues. The trim removed 1 base at V and 5 bases at J, leaving 5 bases unmatched.

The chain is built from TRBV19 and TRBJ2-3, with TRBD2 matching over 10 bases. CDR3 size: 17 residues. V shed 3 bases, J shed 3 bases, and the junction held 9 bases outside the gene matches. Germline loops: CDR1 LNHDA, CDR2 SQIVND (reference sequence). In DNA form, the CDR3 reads TGTGCCAGTAGTATCTGGACTAGCGGCCTAAGTACAGATACGCAGTATTTT. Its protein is CASSIWTSGLSTDTQYF.

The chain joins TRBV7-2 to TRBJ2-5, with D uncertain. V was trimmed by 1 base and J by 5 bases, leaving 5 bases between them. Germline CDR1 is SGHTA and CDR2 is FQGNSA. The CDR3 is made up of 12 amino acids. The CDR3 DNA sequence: TGTGCCAGCAGCTTAGTCCTGGAGACCCAGTACTTC. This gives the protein CASSLVLETQYF. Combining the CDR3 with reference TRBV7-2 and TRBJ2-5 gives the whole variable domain GAGVSQSPSNKVTEKGKDVELRCDPISGHTALYWYRQSLGQGLEFLIYFQGNSAPDKSGLPSDRFSAERTGGSVSTLTIQRTQQEDSAVYLCASSLVLETQYFGPGTRLLVL.

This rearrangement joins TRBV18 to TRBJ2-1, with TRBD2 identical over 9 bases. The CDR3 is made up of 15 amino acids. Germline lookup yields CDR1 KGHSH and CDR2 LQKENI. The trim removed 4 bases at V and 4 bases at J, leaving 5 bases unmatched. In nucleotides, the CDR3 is TGTGCCAGCTCACTAGGGACTAGCCTTTACAATGAGCAGTTCTTC. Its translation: CASSLGTSLYNEQFF.

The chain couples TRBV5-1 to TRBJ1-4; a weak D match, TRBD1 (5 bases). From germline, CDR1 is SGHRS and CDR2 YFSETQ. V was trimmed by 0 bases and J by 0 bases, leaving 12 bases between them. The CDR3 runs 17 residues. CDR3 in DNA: TGCGCCAGCAGCTTGGACGGGGGAGGGTCAACTAATGAAAAACTGTTTTTT. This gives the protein CASSLDGGGSTNEKLFF. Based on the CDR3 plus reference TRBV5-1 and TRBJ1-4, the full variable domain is KAGVTQTPRYLIKTRGQQVTLSCSPISGHRSVSWYQQTPGQGLQFLFEYFSETQRNKGNFPGRFSGRQFSNSRSEMNVSTLELGDSALYLCASSLDGGGSTNEKLFFGSGTQLSVL.

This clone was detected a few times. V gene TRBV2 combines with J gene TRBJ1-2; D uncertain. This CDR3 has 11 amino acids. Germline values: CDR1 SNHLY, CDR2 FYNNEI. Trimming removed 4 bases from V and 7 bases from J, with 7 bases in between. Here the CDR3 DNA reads TGTGCCAGCAGTGTAATTCTTGGCTACACCTTC. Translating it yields CASSVILGYTF.

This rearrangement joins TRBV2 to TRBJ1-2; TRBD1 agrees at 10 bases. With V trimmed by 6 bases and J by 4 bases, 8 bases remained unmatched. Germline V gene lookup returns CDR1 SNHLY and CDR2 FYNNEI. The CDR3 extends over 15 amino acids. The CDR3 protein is CASRTGGEVGYGYTF. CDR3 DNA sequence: TGTGCCAGCAGGACAGGGGGCGAAGTGGGCTATGGCTACACCTTC.

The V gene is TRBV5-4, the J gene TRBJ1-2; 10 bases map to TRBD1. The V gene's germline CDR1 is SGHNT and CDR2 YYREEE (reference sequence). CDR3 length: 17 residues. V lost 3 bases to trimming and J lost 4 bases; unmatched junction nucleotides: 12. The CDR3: CASSSPGQGSISYGYTF. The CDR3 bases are TGTGCCAGCAGCTCTCCGGGACAGGGGAGTATTAGCTATGGCTACACCTTC.

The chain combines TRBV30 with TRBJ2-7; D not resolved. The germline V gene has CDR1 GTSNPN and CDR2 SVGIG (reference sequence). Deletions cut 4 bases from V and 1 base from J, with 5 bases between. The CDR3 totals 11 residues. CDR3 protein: CAWTTSYEQYF. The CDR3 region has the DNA TGTGCCTGGACGACTTCCTACGAGCAGTACTTC.

The CDR3 reads CASNGNTGELFF. The CDR3 bases are TGTGCCAGCAACGGGAACACCGGGGAGCTGTTTTTT. The chain employs TRBV25-1 and TRBJ2-2; D remains ambiguous. This CDR3 comprises 12 residues. The germline V and J ends were trimmed by 7 bases and 1 base, with 4 bases remaining between them. Germline V gene data show CDR1 as MGHDK and CDR2 as SYGVNS. The full variable domain, rest sourced from reference TRBV25-1 and TRBJ2-2, is EADIYQTPRYLVIGTGKKITLECSQTMGHDKMYWYQQDPGMELHLIHYSYGVNSTEKGDLSSESTVSRIRTEHFPLTLESARPSHTSQYLCASNGNTGELFFGEGSRLTVL.

The CDR3 DNA reads as TGCGCCAGCAGCTTCAACAGGGGCACTGAAGCTTTCTTT. Translating gives CASSFNRGTEAFF. The rearrangement links TRBV5-1 to TRBJ1-1, with 7 positions matching TRBD1. The CDR3 is 13 residues long. Looked up from germline, CDR1 is SGHRS and CDR2 is YFSETQ. Trimming at V came to 2 bases and at J to 4 bases, leaving 2 bases not matched to a gene.

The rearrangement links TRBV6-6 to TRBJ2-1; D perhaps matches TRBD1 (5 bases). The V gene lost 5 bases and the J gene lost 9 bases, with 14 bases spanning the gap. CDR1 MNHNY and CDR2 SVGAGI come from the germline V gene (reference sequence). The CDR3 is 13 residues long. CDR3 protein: CASSLTQGLEQFF. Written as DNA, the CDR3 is TGTGCCAGCAGTCTGACTCAGGGCCTTGAGCAGTTCTTC.

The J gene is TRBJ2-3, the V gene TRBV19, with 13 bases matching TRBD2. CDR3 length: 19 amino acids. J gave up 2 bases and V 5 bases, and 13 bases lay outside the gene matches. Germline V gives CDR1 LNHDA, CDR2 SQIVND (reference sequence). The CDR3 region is CASSPFLQTSGGTTDTQYF. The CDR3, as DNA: TGTGCCAGTAGTCCCTTCCTTCAGACTAGCGGGGGGACCACAGATACGCAGTATTTT.

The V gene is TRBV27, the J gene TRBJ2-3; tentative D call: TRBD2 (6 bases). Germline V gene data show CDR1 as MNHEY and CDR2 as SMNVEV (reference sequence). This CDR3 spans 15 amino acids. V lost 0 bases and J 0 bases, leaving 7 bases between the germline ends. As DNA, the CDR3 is TGTGCCAGCAGTTTATCGGAGGGTAGCACAGATACGCAGTATTTT. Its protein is CASSLSEGSTDTQYF.